These 11 T cell receptor beta chains came from one sample sequenced in a study of blood T cell repertoires in COVID-19. The assay was immunoSEQ multiplex PCR, and TCRdb's table has in-frame clones only and misses some. The sample lists a few hundred thousand clones, 88% seen once, with about 0.94% in the top ten. The specimen was PBMCs or T cells enriched from blood (not recorded which). These receptors were obtained from a woman in her 30s who had been exposed to COVID-19.

In this sample, this clone turned up once. The chain links TRBV7-9 to TRBJ1-6, with 9 bases identical to TRBD1. Germline V gene lookup returns CDR1 SEHNR and CDR2 FQNEAQ (reference sequence). The J segment lost 10 bases and the V segment lost 7 bases, leaving 8 bases of the junction unmatched. The CDR3 runs to 14 residues. CDR3 in amino acids: CASNLDRGWSPLHF. The DNA of the CDR3 is TGTGCCAGCAACCTGGACAGGGGATGGTCACCCCTCCACTTT.

The chain recombines TRBV11-1 with TRBJ2-7; 9 bases agree with TRBD2. Losses at the gene ends were 3 bases for V and 3 bases for J; bases not matched to a gene: 3. The CDR3 has 14 residues. The germline V gene encodes CDR1 SGHAT and CDR2 FQDESV (reference sequence). CDR3 loop: CASSFSGSRYEQYF. The CDR3 DNA follows: TGTGCCAGCAGCTTTAGCGGGAGTCGCTACGAGCAGTACTTC.

The chain has TRBV18 and TRBJ2-1; 7 bases align to TRBD1. CDR1 KGHSH and CDR2 LQKENI come from the germline V gene. Trimming took 8 bases from V and 0 from J; bases not matched to a gene: 7. The CDR3 sequence is 15 residues long. The CDR3 DNA sequence: TGTGCCAGCCTCGGACAGGCTAGCTCCTACAATGAGCAGTTCTTC. This translates into CASLGQASSYNEQFF. Using reference TRBV18 and TRBJ2-1 for the parts outside the CDR3, the full variable domain is NAGVMQNPRHLVRRRGQEARLRCSPMKGHSHVYWYRQLPEEGLKFMVYLQKENIIDESGMPKERFSAEFPKEGPSILRIQQVVRGDSAAYFCASLGQASSYNEQFFGPGTRLTVL.

The J gene is TRBJ2-3, the V gene TRBV28; 9 positions agree with TRBD2. V was clipped by 2 bases and J by 6 bases; unmatched bases: 12. This CDR3 region has 17 residues. Germline V gene data show CDR1 as MDHEN and CDR2 as SYDVKM. CDR3 sequence reads: CASSLRGSSGILDTQYF. In DNA form, the CDR3 reads TGTGCCAGCAGTTTAAGGGGCTCTAGCGGGATATTGGATACGCAGTATTTT.

The V call is TRBV6-5, the J call TRBJ2-7; tentatively, D is TRBD1 (6 bases). V dropped 7 bases and J dropped 2 bases, with 15 bases sitting between them. From germline, CDR1 is MNHEY and CDR2 SVGAGI. The CDR3 runs 14 residues. This CDR3 is CASKSDRFTYEQYF. The CDR3 DNA reads as TGTGCCAGCAAAAGTGACAGGTTCACCTACGAGCAGTACTTC.

This clone was recorded once. In nucleotides, the CDR3 is TGTGCCAGCAGTTTATGGCAGTACGAGCAGTACTTC. It is translated as CASSLWQYEQYF. The chain has TRBV28 and TRBJ2-7; D is ambiguous. Per the germline V gene, CDR1 is MDHEN and CDR2 is SYDVKM. V lost 0 bases to trimming and J lost 4 bases, with 4 bases between them. The CDR3 is made up of 12 amino acids.

V and J are TRBV27 and TRBJ2-5; TRBD1 matches 9 bases. With V trimmed by 4 bases and J by 5 bases, 2 bases remained unmatched. Germline V gives CDR1 MNHEY, CDR2 SMNVEV (reference sequence). The CDR3 consists of 13 residues. DNA for the CDR3: TGTGCCAGCAGTTGGACAGGGGAGGAGACCCAGTACTTC. As protein: CASSWTGEETQYF.

The rearrangement uses TRBV19 and TRBJ2-7; D might be TRBD1 (6 bases). Germline-derived CDR1 and CDR2 are LNHDA and SQIVND (reference sequence). V lost 4 bases to trimming and J lost 3 bases, with 13 bases between them. The CDR3 runs 14 residues. CDR3 amino acids: CASSSRPDSYEQYF. The CDR3 DNA is TGTGCCAGTAGTAGCCGCCCGGACAGCTACGAGCAGTACTTC.

The chain joins TRBV29-1 to TRBJ1-1, with a weak D call TRBD1 (5 bases). The CDR3 loop spans 12 amino acids. V was shortened by 7 bases and J by 4 bases, with 13 bases between the two germline ends. Germline-derived CDR1 and CDR2 are SQVTM and ANQGSEA. The CDR3 coding sequence is TGCAGCGCGGGCGCGGGGGGCACTGAAGCTTTCTTT. It codes for CSAGAGGTEAFF.

The gene calls are TRBV6-1 and TRBJ2-7, with 10 bases fitting TRBD2. With 4 bases clipped from V and 2 bases from J, the junction kept 8 bases outside the gene matches. The CDR3 sequence is 16 residues long. CDR1 is MNHNS, CDR2 SASEGT, per germline. CDR3 nucleotide sequence: TGTGCCAGCAGTGGTCTAGCGGGAGTCGGGGCCTACGAGCAGTACTTC. Its translation is CASSGLAGVGAYEQYF.

The chain uses TRBV27 and TRBJ2-7; a weak D match, TRBD2 (6 bases). The CDR3 consists of 14 residues. V was trimmed by 3 bases and J by 6 bases, leaving 15 bases between them. Germline V gives CDR1 MNHEY, CDR2 SMNVEV (reference sequence). In DNA form, the CDR3 reads TGTGCCAGCAGTTTGACGGGCGGAGGGCCCGAGCAGTACTTC. This encodes CASSLTGGGPEQYF.